This T cell receptor (beta chain) stems from a study of blood T cells in healthy people across ages. Study-level information: Researchers report that template switching captured about one barcoded beta molecule per two T cells.

This CDR3 spans 18 amino acids. V was pared by 2 bases and J by 0 bases, with 7 bases of the junction left unmatched. CDR1 and CDR2 from the germline V gene are MNHEY and SVGAGI. It was with a sample-barcoded 5' primer and a J-beta primer mix that a second PCR of roughly 7 to 11 cycles was run. TCRdb redid the calling of the 5' RACE reads with MiXCR, one entry per CDR3 protein. The sample lists 1,300,000 or so distinct CDR3 sequences, 59% seen once, with more than 6% in the top ten. Each sample gave at least 7 million isolated PBMCs. This chain joins TRBV6-5 and TRBJ2-5; 12 bases fit TRBD2. The origin of this receptor is a man aged 18 to 29 in good health. Sequenced material: blood. The DNA of the CDR3 is TGTGCCAGCAGTTACGGACTAGCGGGGAGGGGGTACCAAGAGACCCAGTACTTC. Translation gives CASSYGLAGRGYQETQYF.